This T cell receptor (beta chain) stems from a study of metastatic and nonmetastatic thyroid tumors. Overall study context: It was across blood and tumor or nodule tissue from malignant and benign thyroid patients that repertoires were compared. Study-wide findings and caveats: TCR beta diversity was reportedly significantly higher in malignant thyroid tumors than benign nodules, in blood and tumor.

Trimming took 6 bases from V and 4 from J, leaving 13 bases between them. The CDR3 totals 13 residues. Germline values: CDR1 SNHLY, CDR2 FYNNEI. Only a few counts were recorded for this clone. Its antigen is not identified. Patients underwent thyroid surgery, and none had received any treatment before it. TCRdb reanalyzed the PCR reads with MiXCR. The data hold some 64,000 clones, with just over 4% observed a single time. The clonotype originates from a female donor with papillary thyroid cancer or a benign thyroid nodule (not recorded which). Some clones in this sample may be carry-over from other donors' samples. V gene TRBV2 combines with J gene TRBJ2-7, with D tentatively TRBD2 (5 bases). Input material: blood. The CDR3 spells CASSPSWEYEQYF. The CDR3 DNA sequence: TGTGCCAGCAGCCCTAGCTGGGAGTACGAGCAGTACTTC.